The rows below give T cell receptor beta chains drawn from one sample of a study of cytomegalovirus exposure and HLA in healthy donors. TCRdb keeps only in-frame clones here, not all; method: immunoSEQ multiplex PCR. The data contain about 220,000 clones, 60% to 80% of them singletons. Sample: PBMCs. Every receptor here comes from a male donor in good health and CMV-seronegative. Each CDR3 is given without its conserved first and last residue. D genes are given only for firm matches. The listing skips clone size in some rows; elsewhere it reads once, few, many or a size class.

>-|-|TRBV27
ASSFGERETDTQY
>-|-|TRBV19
ASSIVGGGQPQH
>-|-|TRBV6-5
ASSYSGGLGDTIY
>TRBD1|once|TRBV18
ASSSDRGKNEQF
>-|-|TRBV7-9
ASSLGRELAKNIQY
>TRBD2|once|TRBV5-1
ASSLASGAVVGELF
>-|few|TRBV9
ASSVDMPSTGELF
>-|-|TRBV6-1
ASSGLDRLAYEQY
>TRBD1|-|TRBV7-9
ASDYRGLTDTQY
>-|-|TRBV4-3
ASSQAQGHLLYTGELF
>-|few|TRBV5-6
ASRSGAGSYNEQF
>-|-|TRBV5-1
ASSTGGTTTGELF
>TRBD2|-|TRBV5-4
ASSLASGSTYNEQF
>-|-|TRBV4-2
ASSLSSGVNTEAF
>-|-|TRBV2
ASSGLGDEQF
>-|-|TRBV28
ASSLRGGYGYT
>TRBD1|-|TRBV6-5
ASNGQAGNTIY
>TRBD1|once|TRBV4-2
ASSQSPTGGDVGYT
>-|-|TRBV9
ASSVGGNLNTGELF
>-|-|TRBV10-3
AISEPAGPFTEAF
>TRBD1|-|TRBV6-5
ASSYEGALEY
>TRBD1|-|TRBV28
ASSRTGNLAKNIQY
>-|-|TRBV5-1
ASSLGDGDYGYT
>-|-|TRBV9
ASSEGVAGDEKLF
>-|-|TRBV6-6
ASSYPGGEARSLF
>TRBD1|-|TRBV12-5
ASGLRDRGRETQY
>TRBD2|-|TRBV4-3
ASSQALTSGKGGQY
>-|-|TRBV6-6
ASSGEGKGLDEKLF
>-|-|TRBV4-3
ASSQGTELAKNIQY
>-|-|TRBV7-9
ASSLDGDNSPLH
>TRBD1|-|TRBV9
ASSPRQGVNSPLH
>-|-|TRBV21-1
ASSKAVGRLMNTEAF
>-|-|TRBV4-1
ASSQGIDSSNTEAF
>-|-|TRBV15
ATSREVSLNTEAF
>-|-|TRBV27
ASSLQGNIQY
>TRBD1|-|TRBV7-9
ASSLAQGADYEQY
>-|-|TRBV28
ASNPPGTSRSYEQY
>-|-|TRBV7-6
ASSLPGDQPQH
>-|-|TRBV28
ASSLNPGLLNTEAF
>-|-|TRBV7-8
ASSSRAGDSNQPQH
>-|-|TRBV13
ASSLGRLGNTIY
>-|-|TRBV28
ASSPSSFEQF
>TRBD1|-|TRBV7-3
ASSPDRVNTEAF
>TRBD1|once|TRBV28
ASSDPGQWPEAF
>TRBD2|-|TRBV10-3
AISESLAGDTQY
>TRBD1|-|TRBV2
ASYRGYGYT
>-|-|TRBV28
ASSLAGATEAF
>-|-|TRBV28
ASSLSSAQY
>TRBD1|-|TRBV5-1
ASSWGGTGDHEQY
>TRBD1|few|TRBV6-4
ASSAGTGDTGELF
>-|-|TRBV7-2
ASSLVVYNEQF
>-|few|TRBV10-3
AITQGMDGYT
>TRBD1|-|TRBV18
ASSPRLGQGASNEQF
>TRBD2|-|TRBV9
ASSVTTSVYEQY